The entry below gives a single T cell receptor beta chain sequence along with its context. The antigen it recognizes is unknown. Within one base of it there is no much larger clone, and no base qualities were kept. These data are taken from a study of cytomegalovirus exposure and HLA in healthy donors (dated by TCRdb to about 2017). With regard to the full study: In an earlier analysis of 550 to 750 of the donors, approximately 300 Gb of sequence data and 117 million unique TCR beta sequences from about 190 million T cells were reported. Approximately 300 gigabases of sequencing data and 78 million or so unique TCR sequences were included in an early release covering roughly 600 HLA-typed donors. Of the roughly 400 genotyped donors, over 70% fell in the genetic ancestry cluster associated with self-reported Caucasian donors. The study aimed to test whether cataloging public T cell receptors could reveal signatures of past pathogen exposure. The study profiled the T cell repertoires of 500 to 800 subjects by immunosequencing and related them to cytomegalovirus serostatus. In addition to the first cohort of 500 to 850 subjects, a separate validation cohort of 130 or so different subjects was used. High-throughput TCR immunosequencing, statistical association of individual TCRs with disease status, and machine learning were combined to predict cytomegalovirus infection status. To study patterns of TCR occurrence, a later analysis re-analyzed previously published TCR beta repertoires from more than 550 donors and added high-resolution HLA genotyping. In the later analysis, no new phenotypic data were used to find candidate immune exposures; instead, reliance was placed on TCR beta sequences and their occurrence across donors. In an earlier analysis of roughly 540 of the donors, high-throughput TCR beta sequencing was used to judge whether each TCR beta V gene segment behaved as functional or pseudogenic. Donor age, sex, ethnicity and CMV serostatus were compiled together with the repertoire data. In a later genetic analysis, genome-wide SNP genotypes for about 65% of the 666 donors were used, and that subset was treated as a discovery cohort. Every repertoire in the discovery cohort had been generated on one and the same sequencing platform. HLA typing covered class I and class II loci at four-digit resolution. Typing coverage differed by locus: A, B, C, DRB1 and DQB1 were typed in roughly 620-630 donors, DQA1 in 522, DPA1 in 600 to 610, and DPB1 in 472. Because of strong linkage in the cohort, four or five DR-DQ haplotypes were treated as single units for association and clustering. On average, roughly 250,000 unique TCR beta nucleotide sequences were sequenced per donor among 398 genotyped donors of the cohort, with 15% to 20% of those sequences being non-productive.

The library was built by means of the immunoSEQ multiplex PCR assay. For the multiplex PCR, a mixture combining 60 forward primers for TCR Vbeta segments and 13 reverse primers for TCR Jbeta segments was used. A multiplex PCR assay on genomic DNA amplified the CDR3 region of rearranged TCR beta genes. On the Illumina HiSeq System, the amplified TCR beta libraries were sequenced as 87-base-pair reads. Concerning the study's data processing: A later analysis tallied around 87 million unique TCR beta chains across the 666 repertoires, and approximately 11 million of those chains were shared by two or more donors. To remove PCR and sequencing errors, raw reads were error-corrected and collapsed into unique sequences using a nearest-neighbor algorithm that merged closely related sequences. Alignment of CDR3 sequences to IMGT reference sequences was used to assign V, D and J gene segments. For a sequence to be retained, a match of at least six nucleotides was required to both a V gene segment and a J gene segment. A rearrangement was called productive if the CDR3 had no stop codons and remained in frame with V and J, and every other rearrangement was called non-productive. Following IMGT convention, CDR3 was defined as the stretch from the second conserved V-encoded cysteine to the conserved J-encoded phenylalanine. The earlier analysis of 500 to 750 of the donors excluded any sequence lacking an unambiguous match to a single V gene segment. An earlier analysis of several hundred of the donors classified V segments as functional when productive rearrangements were above 56.7% and as segregating when the standard deviation between donors was above 5%. To diagnose cytomegalovirus status from the catalog of TCR beta chain sequences, a statistical classification framework was built. V and J gene assignment, in a later analysis, came from comparing TCR nucleotide sequences with IMGT/GENE-DB human TR gene sequences. Using the TCRdist pipeline, a later analysis assigned CDR3 sequences along with most-parsimonious VDJ recombination scenarios. In a later analysis, each TCR beta chain was defined by its CDR3 amino acid sequence together with its V-gene family, and reads without a unique V-gene family were excluded. To address suspected cross-contamination and a sequencing artifact, a later analysis removed approximately 590 highly shared, low-generation-probability nucleotide sequences. In a later analysis, a clonal expansion index for each public chain was calculated from normalized within-repertoire ranks of inferred template counts. A later analysis computed generation probabilities with a VDJ recombination model fitted to out-of-frame rearrangements, and checked the results against IGoR. In a later analysis, TCR-TCR, TCR-HLA and TCR-CMV co-occurrence was scored with hypergeometric tests, and a repertoire-size bias correction was applied to TCR pairs. To estimate false discovery rates, a later analysis permuted the HLA or CMV assignments 20 times. In a later analysis, co-occurring TCRs were grouped with DBSCAN, and TCRdist sequence similarity was added when clustering was performed within HLA-allele-positive subsets. Repertoires with fewer than 30,000 or more than 120,000 public chains were left out of co-occurrence clustering, as were roughly five repertoires with anomalous nucleotide sharing. TCRdb took over this immuneACCESS table, retaining in-frame rearrangements with V and J assigned. Such tables are incomplete; in checked studies, under half of the missing clones stem from an unresolved V gene, and the remainder is unexplained. That table gives V, J and clone size, and the DNA gave D and trimming. A total of around 280,000 clones appear in this sample, about 90% of them only once. Together, the top ten hold about 2.3% of the sample.

The cohort comprised around 690 healthy bone marrow donors. All cohort members were sampled while nominally healthy, although unrecorded immune exposures were likely present. The donor was CMV seronegative and was included in the group of over 300 seronegative cohort members. Each donor provided a peripheral blood sample, and peripheral blood mononuclear cells were used for TCR beta sequencing. The Qiagen DNeasy Blood Extraction Kit was used to extract genomic DNA from the blood cell samples. General findings and caveats noted by the study authors: A later analysis found that most CMV-associated TCR beta chains appeared HLA-restricted, with HLA associations seemingly driven largely by CMV exposure. A cluster of highly shared sequence variants was judged likely to represent a technical artifact of the sequencing pipeline. In a later genetic analysis, a missense DCLRE1C variant was associated with V-gene and J-gene trimming of TCR beta chains, and the association was replicated in an independent cohort. In an earlier analysis of a few hundred of the donors, most TCR beta V segments were observed in productive rearrangements about 87% or about 30% of the time, broadly matching IMGT annotations. According to a later analysis, TCR association rates differed among HLA loci, with DRB1 alleles showing the most associated TCRs and HLA-C alleles showing the fewest. The classifier was reported to diagnose cytomegalovirus status with high specificity and sensitivity in both the original and validation cohorts. The 87-base-pair reads could not distinguish some IMGT-functional V segments, including TRBV6-2 and TRBV6-3, so those segments were excluded. When HLA alleles, especially DR and DQ, strongly co-occurred, attributing TCR associations to individual alleles was difficult. Across donors, most TCR sequences were observed very rarely, whereas some public TCRs were present in many individuals. In a later analysis, HLA-associated TCR beta chains showed more clonal expansion and lower generation probabilities than non-associated chains that were equally common. Correlated functional status among segregating V segments might be attributable to linkage disequilibrium, but an unknown experimental factor could not be ruled out. The authors suggested that the approach could potentially be extended to other disease states and immunological phenotypes. A further reported finding was that TCR beta sequences accurately predicted the HLA-A and HLA-B alleles for most subjects in the first cohort. Specific HLA alleles were associated with roughly 16,000 TCR beta sequences at a false discovery rate of 0.05 in a later analysis. Three of the identified cytomegalovirus-associated TCR beta chains were confirmed in vitro to be specific for cytomegalovirus antigens. The presence/absence analyses assumed that sequencing depth was roughly uniform across donors, and that assumption may not be true. The study gave a list of 150 to 200 TCR beta chains associated with cytomegalovirus. Because HLA typing was unavailable for some donors at each locus, only the typed subset was used in association tests. In this cohort, only TCR beta chains were sequenced, and detectable features were limited by the absence of alpha or paired-chain data. A later genetic analysis reported fewer N-insertions in productive TCRs among donors in an Asian-associated ancestry cluster than the 666-donor mean. The earlier analysis of a few hundred of the donors excluded some 16 rarely observed V segments, including chromosome 9 orphons, because counts were too low. For the cohort, immune exposure information was limited to CMV serostatus. According to a later analysis, parvovirus B19, influenza, CMV and Epstein-Barr virus appeared linked to several top co-occurrence clusters.

At the junction V is shortened by 0 bases and J by 3 bases; bases outside the gene matches: 6. Sequences SGHRS (CDR1) and YFSETQ (CDR2) are obtained from the germline V gene. Including the terminal cysteine and phenylalanine, the CDR3 comprises 17 residues. Only CDR3 DNA is held: 51 bases, read in frame from base 1. Recombination joined TRBV5-1 with TRBJ1-3, and 10 junctional nucleotides match TRBD1. The source of this sequence is a woman aged 18-29 years in good health and CMV-seronegative. Sequencing used PBMCs. For the CDR3, the sequence is CASSLGRDRGGGNTIYF. The DNA is as follows: TGCGCCAGCAGCTTGGGCCGGGACAGGGGTGGTGGAAACACCATATATTTT.